The 13 T cell receptor beta chains below all came from one sample that was sequenced in a study of identical twins. TCRdb itself ran the 5' RACE reads through MiXCR, one entry per CDR3 protein. The sample carries around 530,000 distinct CDR3 sequences, about 15% recorded once. These same data were also listed under a study on yellow fever vaccine responses in identical twins.

What was sequenced was CD4+ T cells sorted from blood. The receptors were gathered from a woman between 18 and 29 years old in good health.

J is TRBJ2-1 and V is TRBV3-1, with 10 bases fitting TRBD2. This CDR3 contains 17 residues. The ends lost 2 bases at V and 4 bases at J; junction bases unmatched: 8. Germline CDR1 is LGHDT and CDR2 is YNNKEL (reference sequence). The CDR3, as DNA: TGTGCCAGCAGCCAATCCCCGGCTAGCGGGGGTTACAATGAGCAGTTCTTC. Its translation is CASSQSPASGGYNEQFF.

The chain recombines TRBV28 with TRBJ1-6, with 10 bases identical to TRBD1. Germline CDR1 and CDR2: MDHEN and SYDVKM. There are 16 residues in the CDR3. Trimming took 5 bases from V and 7 from J; bases not matched to a gene: 8. The CDR3 bases are TGTGCCAGCAGTCCCCCGACAGGGGGCAGGAATTCACCCCTCCACTTT. Its protein is CASSPPTGGRNSPLHF.

This clonotype was counted a few times. As DNA, the CDR3 is TGCAGCGTGGCTACAGGCGAAGAAGCTTTCTTT. Encoded protein: CSVATGEEAFF. The chain is built from TRBV29-1 and TRBJ1-1, with D tentatively TRBD1 (5 bases). Per germline, CDR1 SQVTM and CDR2 ANQGSEA. V dropped 6 bases and J dropped 8 bases, with 13 bases sitting between them. CDR3 length: 11 amino acids.

The chain recombines TRBV6-5 with TRBJ2-5; 12 bases align to TRBD2. This CDR3 is 15 amino acids long. V shed 10 bases, J shed 2 bases, and the junction held 8 bases outside the gene matches. Germline V gene data show CDR1 as MNHEY and CDR2 as SVGAGI. Here the CDR3 reads CATNYLAGGQETQYF. The CDR3 bases are TGTGCCACCAATTACCTAGCGGGGGGGCAAGAGACCCAGTACTTC.

This clonotype was recorded at least ten times. The chain combines TRBV5-1 with TRBJ2-1; D not resolved. V was cut by 7 bases and J by 0 bases, with 8 bases left in between. The CDR3 contains 13 residues. In germline, CDR1 is SGHRS, CDR2 YFSETQ. CDR3 in amino acids: CASGISSYNEQFF. In DNA, the CDR3 is TGCGCCAGCGGTATTAGCTCCTACAATGAGCAGTTCTTC.

This clonotype occurred a few times. The chain recombines TRBV5-6 with TRBJ2-5; no firm D call. The CDR3 is 11 residues long. V was clipped by 4 bases and J by 5 bases, with 6 bases between them. The V gene's germline CDR1 is SGHDT and CDR2 YYEEEE. This CDR3 is CASSNGETQYF. CDR3 sequence (DNA): TGTGCCAGCAGCAACGGCGAGACCCAGTACTTC.

This clonotype was picked up a small number of times. V is TRBV12-3 or TRBV12-4 and J is TRBJ1-2; a weak D match, TRBD1 (6 bases). Trimming pared 7 bases from V and 2 bases from J, leaving 14 bases between. The CDR3 runs to 14 residues. The DNA of the CDR3 is TGTGCCAGCACCCCGAACGGGGGCAACTATGGCTACACCTTC. This gives the protein CASTPNGGNYGYTF.

The chain employs TRBV10-3 and TRBJ2-7; 8 bases line up with TRBD2. Germline V CDR1 and CDR2: ENHRY, SYGVKD. V lost 0 bases and J lost 7; bases outside the gene matches: 11. The CDR3 runs to 16 residues. The CDR3 spells CAISESNSGAPTEQYF. In DNA form, the CDR3 reads TGTGCCATCAGTGAGTCTAATAGCGGGGCCCCTACAGAGCAGTACTTC.

This clonotype was recorded a few times. The chain recombines TRBV9 with TRBJ2-1; D possibly corresponds to TRBD1 (6 bases). The V end was cut by 0 bases, the J end by 6 bases, with 10 bases between. The CDR3 sequence is 14 residues long. Germline lookup yields CDR1 SGDLS and CDR2 YYNGEE. The chain's CDR3 is CASSVVVRGNEQFF. DNA of the CDR3: TGTGCCAGCAGCGTAGTAGTCAGGGGCAATGAGCAGTTCTTC. Looking up the rest from reference TRBV9 and TRBJ2-1 gives the full variable domain: DSGVTQTPKHLITATGQRVTLRCSPRSGDLSVYWYQQSLDQGLQFLIQYYNGEERAKGNILERFSAQQFPDLHSELNLSSLELGDSALYFCASSVVVRGNEQFFGPGTRLTVL.

This chain links TRBV6-5 with TRBJ1-1; D is unresolved. Germline V lookup: CDR1 MNHEY, CDR2 SVGAGI. The V gene lost 7 bases and the J gene lost 1 base, with 16 bases spanning the gap. This CDR3 region has 15 residues. The CDR3 DNA reads as TGTGCCAGCATTACACTAGGTCGAGGGAACACTGAAGCTTTCTTT. This sequence encodes CASITLGRGNTEAFF.

Only a few counts were recorded for this clonotype. The V gene is TRBV10-3, the J gene TRBJ2-7, with D uncertain. CDR3 length equals 12 residues. Germline CDR1 ENHRY, CDR2 SYGVKD. The V end lost 6 bases, the J end lost 2 bases, and 8 bases lay between the germline ends. CDR3 bases: TGTGCCATCAGCCTGACGGCCTACGAGCAGTACTTC. It translates to CAISLTAYEQYF.

This chain links TRBV10-3 with TRBJ1-2; D not certain. Germline V gives CDR1 ENHRY, CDR2 SYGVKD. The V end lost 5 bases, the J end lost 5 bases, and 18 bases lay between the germline ends. The CDR3 sequence is 15 residues long. The DNA for the CDR3 is TGTGCCATCAGTCCCTCGGCTGGTTTGGGGTATGGCTACACCTTC. Translating gives CAISPSAGLGYGYTF.

This clonotype was detected a few times. The chain is built from TRBV7-3 and TRBJ2-1; TRBD1 or TRBD2 may be the D gene (5 bases each). V lost 1 base, J lost 4 bases, and 11 bases lay in between. Looked up from germline, CDR1 is SGHTA and CDR2 is FQGTGA. CDR3 length: 15 residues. The DNA of the CDR3 is TGTGCCAGCAGCTTAATCGGGGCCGAGTACAATGAGCAGTTCTTC. Translating it yields CASSLIGAEYNEQFF.